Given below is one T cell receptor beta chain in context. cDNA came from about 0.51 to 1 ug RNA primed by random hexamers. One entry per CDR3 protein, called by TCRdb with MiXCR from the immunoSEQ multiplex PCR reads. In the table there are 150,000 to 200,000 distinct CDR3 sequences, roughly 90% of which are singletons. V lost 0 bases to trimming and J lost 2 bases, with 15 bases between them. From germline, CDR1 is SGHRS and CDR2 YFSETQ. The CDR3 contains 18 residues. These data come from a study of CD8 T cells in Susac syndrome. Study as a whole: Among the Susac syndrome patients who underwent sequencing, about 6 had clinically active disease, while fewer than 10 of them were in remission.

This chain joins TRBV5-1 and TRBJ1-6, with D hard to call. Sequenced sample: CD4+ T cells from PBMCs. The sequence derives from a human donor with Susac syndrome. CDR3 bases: TGCGCCAGCAGCTTGGCGACGGACCGATCTGCCTATAATTCACCCCTCCACTTT. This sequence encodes CASSLATDRSAYNSPLHF.